This T cell receptor (beta chain) was captured in a study of vaccination effects on CD4 cells after COVID-19. Findings and caveats of the study: By a late point after vaccination, infection- and vaccine-induced clones had shrunk markedly through clonal contraction.

Details on this clone: The target antigen is unknown. The junction departs from the called germline gene at one end, perhaps through a read error.

Using immunoSEQ multiplex PCR, the repertoire was profiled, and TCRdb retains in-frame clones only, with some absent. The sample has about 73,000 clones, roughly 79% seen once. The germline CDR1 and CDR2 sequences are SGHTA and FQGTGA. This CDR3 spans 14 amino acids. Before sequencing, viral peptide pools were used by the ViraFEST assay to expand antigen-specific CD4+ T cells. The culture ran for 10 to 11 days, and then CD4+ T cells were isolated. Nucleocapsid antibodies stayed negative before and after vaccination, showing no earlier SARS-CoV-2 infection. Wells of more than 1.5 million PBMC each were grown with 10 IU/ml IL-2 and about 10 ug/ml peptides. Cells had half their medium changed to IL-2 medium on days 3 and 7.

The J gene is TRBJ2-1, the V gene TRBV7-3, with 9 bases that match TRBD1. Sequencing was performed on CD4+ T cells from PBMCs cultured with HCoV-NL63 spike peptides, taken before COVID-19 vaccination. The clonotype originates from a human donor who received a COVID-19 vaccine. This chain's CDR3 is CASSPLLSGTGLVF. For the CDR3, the DNA is TGTGCCAGCAGCCCTCTATTATCCGGGACAGGGTTGGTCTTC.